This T cell receptor beta chain appears in the sequencing data of a study of shared clonotypes between healthy human individuals. The V gene end was trimmed by 5 bases and the J gene end by 2 bases; junction bases not matched to a gene: 10. CDR1 is MDHEN, CDR2 SYDVKM, per germline. The CDR3 is made up of 16 amino acids. Authors' data handling: Because ImmunoSEQ provided only junction sequences with no quality scores, the filtering differed. Profiling relied on immunoSEQ multiplex PCR, and the TCRdb table lists in-frame clones only, not all of them. The D gene and trimming were derived from the DNA, and the V and J assignments and clone size from that table. The table includes 650,000 to 700,000 clones, 90% detected once.

This receptor was identified in a man younger than 35 in good health. Some clones in this sample may be carry-over from other donors' samples. Sequenced input: memory CD8+ T cells from PBMCs. Subset: CD45RO+ cells pooled with CCR7-negative TemRA cells. This chain links TRBV28 with TRBJ2-7, with 9 bases matching TRBD2. The CDR3 region is CASSLGLGLATYEQYF. The CDR3 DNA reads as TGTGCCAGCAGTCTAGGATTGGGACTAGCCACCTACGAGCAGTACTTC.